This is a list of T cell receptor beta chains from one sample in a study of blood T cells in healthy people across ages. In TCRdb, the 5' RACE reads were re-called with MiXCR into one record per CDR3 protein. Of just over 1 million distinct CDR3 sequences in the sample, under 45% are singletons; the top ten hold approximately 20%. The sample comprised blood. These receptor sequences come from a woman aged 55-70 years in good health. CDR3s include the opening cysteine and the closing phenylalanine or tryptophan. D genes are given only for firm matches. Clone size is shown for a subset of rows, as once, few, many or a class of expanded clone.

DNA: TGTGCCAGCAGTTTTACAGGGATGAATGAAAAACTGTTTTTT
CDR3: CASSFTGMNEKLFF
V: TRBV27
D: NA
size: few
J: TRBJ1-4

DNA: TGTGCCAGCGGACGGACAGGGAACTATGGCTACACCTTC
CDR3: CASGRTGNYGYTF
V: TRBV7-2
D: TRBD1
size: NA
J: TRBJ1-2

DNA: TGTGCCAGCAGCATGGGAGCGCTAGAGACCCAGTACTTC
CDR3: CASSMGALETQYF
V: TRBV7-3
D: NA
size: few
J: TRBJ2-5

DNA: TGTGCCACCAGCAGAGACGCCGGTAGTCCCTACGAGCAGTACTTC
CDR3: CATSRDAGSPYEQYF
V: TRBV15
D: NA
size: few
J: TRBJ2-7

DNA: TGTGCCAGCAGTGTCGGAGGGACAGAAAATGAAAAACTGTTTTTT
CDR3: CASSVGGTENEKLFF
V: TRBV25-1
D: TRBD1
size: NA
J: TRBJ1-4

DNA: TGTGCCAGCACCGGAAATGTCGACAGGAATAATTCACCCCTCCACTTT
CDR3: CASTGNVDRNNSPLHF
V: TRBV7-9
D: NA
size: few
J: TRBJ1-6

DNA: TGTGCCAGCAGCGTCTCTACCGCCCTAGGGGAGAACTATGGCTACACCTTC
CDR3: CASSVSTALGENYGYTF
V: TRBV9
D: NA
size: NA
J: TRBJ1-2

DNA: TGCGCCAGCAGCCAAAAAAAGGGCTCACCCCTCCACTTT
CDR3: CASSQKKGSPLHF
V: TRBV4-3
D: NA
size: few
J: TRBJ1-6

DNA: TGCAGTGTTCCGAGGGGCCAAGGGACCCAGTACTTC
CDR3: CSVPRGQGTQYF
V: TRBV29-1
D: NA
size: NA
J: TRBJ2-5

DNA: TGTGCCAGCAGCGCTACTACAGGGCACTACGAGCAGTACTTC
CDR3: CASSATTGHYEQYF
V: TRBV5-6
D: NA
size: NA
J: TRBJ2-7

DNA: TGCGCCAGCAGCTCTGTAGGACTAGCGGGAGCTCTGGGCGAGCAGTACTTC
CDR3: CASSSVGLAGALGEQYF
V: TRBV5-1
D: TRBD2
size: few
J: TRBJ2-7

DNA: TGTGCCAGCAGGGAAGGGGTAGGTCTGGACTACGAGCAGTACTTC
CDR3: CASREGVGLDYEQYF
V: TRBV28
D: NA
size: NA
J: TRBJ2-7

DNA: TGTGCCAGCAGCGTAGAACTAGCGGGGGGAGACAATGAGCAGTTCTTC
CDR3: CASSVELAGGDNEQFF
V: TRBV9
D: TRBD2
size: few
J: TRBJ2-1

DNA: TGTGCCAGCAGCTTAGGGCGCAGCTCTACTAGCACAGATACGCAGTATTTT
CDR3: CASSLGRSSTSTDTQYF
V: TRBV7-8
D: NA
size: NA
J: TRBJ2-3

DNA: TGTGCTAGTGGGTCGACCCCGGGAGAGACCCAGTACTTC
CDR3: CASGSTPGETQYF
V: TRBV12-5
D: NA
size: few
J: TRBJ2-5

DNA: TGCAGTGCTCTACATAGGAACACTGAAGCTTTCTTT
CDR3: CSALHRNTEAFF
V: TRBV20-1
D: NA
size: NA
J: TRBJ1-1

DNA: TGCAGTGCTAATCAGGGCCGGACTCAAGAGACCCAGTACTTC
CDR3: CSANQGRTQETQYF
V: TRBV20-1
D: NA
size: NA
J: TRBJ2-5

DNA: TGCAGTGCTAGTCACGGGTGGAAGGAGACCCAGTACTTC
CDR3: CSASHGWKETQYF
V: TRBV20-1
D: NA
size: NA
J: TRBJ2-5

DNA: TGTGCCAGCAGTTCCCGCAGGGGGCGGGGCTACACCTTC
CDR3: CASSSRRGRGYTF
V: TRBV12-3/TRBV12-4
D: TRBD1
size: NA
J: TRBJ1-2

DNA: TGTGCCAGCAGTGAACGGCAGTATGTCAGGGAGCAGTTCTTC
CDR3: CASSERQYVREQFF
V: TRBV2
D: NA
size: NA
J: TRBJ2-1

DNA: TGCGCCAGCAGTCTGGCGGGACAGGGCCCCTACGAGCAGTACTTC
CDR3: CASSLAGQGPYEQYF
V: TRBV5-1
D: TRBD1
size: few
J: TRBJ2-7

DNA: TGTGCCAGCAGGGGGACGGGACTAGCGGGAGGGCCGAGAGGCACAGATACGCAGTATTTT
CDR3: CASRGTGLAGGPRGTDTQYF
V: TRBV28
D: TRBD2
size: many
J: TRBJ2-3

DNA: TGTGCCTCACATGGGGGTGCTCAAGCTGAAGCTTTCTTT
CDR3: CASHGGAQAEAFF
V: TRBV10-3
D: NA
size: NA
J: TRBJ1-1

DNA: TGTGCCAGCAGCTTAGACCGGACACGCACAGATACGCAGTATTTT
CDR3: CASSLDRTRTDTQYF
V: TRBV13
D: NA
size: few
J: TRBJ2-3

DNA: TGTGCCAGCAGCGTCGGTAACGGACTGGTGGACAATGAGCAGTTCTTC
CDR3: CASSVGNGLVDNEQFF
V: TRBV9
D: NA
size: NA
J: TRBJ2-1

DNA: TGTGCCAGCACCACTATCGACCGAATCCGAGCTTTCTTT
CDR3: CASTTIDRIRAFF
V: TRBV2
D: NA
size: NA
J: TRBJ1-1

DNA: TGTGCCAGCAGTCCGTTTAGCGGGAGAGGGCGAAACAATGAGCAGTTCTTC
CDR3: CASSPFSGRGRNNEQFF
V: TRBV27
D: TRBD2
size: few
J: TRBJ2-1

DNA: TGTGCCAGCAGTCACGGACTAGCGGGAGGATGGGCCTACAATGAGCAGTTCTTC
CDR3: CASSHGLAGGWAYNEQFF
V: TRBV13
D: TRBD2
size: few
J: TRBJ2-1

DNA: TGTGCCAGCAGCTTATCGACAGGGTTCTACGAGCAGTACTTC
CDR3: CASSLSTGFYEQYF
V: TRBV7-9
D: TRBD1
size: NA
J: TRBJ2-7